The count of the clone carrying this T cell receptor beta chain is one. Antigen: not known. The junction departs from the called germline gene at one end, perhaps through a read error. Assay used: immunoSEQ multiplex PCR; TCRdb lists only in-frame clones, some missing. The data contain roughly 300,000 clones, around 90% of them singletons. This specimen comes from a study of cytomegalovirus exposure and HLA in healthy donors. Study background: The use of the same platform for the roughly 120 validation repertoires and the approximately 670 first-cohort repertoires was reported by a later analysis.

CDR3 length: 14 residues. Germline lookup yields CDR1 LNHDA and CDR2 SQIVND (reference sequence). Regarding the study as a whole: The tendency of first-cohort TCR clusters to co-occur in the 120 or so validation repertoires emerged from a later analysis. Reportedly, cytomegalovirus status was diagnosed with high sensitivity and specificity. Over 150 TCR beta chains were listed as cytomegalovirus-associated.

The receptor comes from a woman in her 30s in good health and CMV-seropositive. Sequenced input: PBMCs. J is TRBJ1-2 and V is TRBV19, with 8 bases matching TRBD1. Here the CDR3 DNA reads TGTGCCAGTAGCATAGCCCCAGGGGGCACTGGCTACACCTTC. Residues: CASSIAPGGTGYTF. The whole variable domain, filled in from reference TRBV19 and TRBJ1-2, reads DGGITQSPKYLFRKEGQNVTLSCEQNLNHDAMYWYRQDPGQGLRLIYYSQIVNDFQKGDIAEGYSVSREKKESFPLTVTSAQKNPTAFYLCASSIAPGGTGYTFGSGTRLTVV.